Listed below are T cell receptor beta chains from one sample, sequenced in a study of T cells in Graves' hyperthyroidism and ophthalmopathy. TCRdb redid the calling of the multiplex PCR reads with MiXCR, one entry per CDR3 protein. The table includes 350,000 to 400,000 distinct CDR3 sequences, more than 12% detected once. The sample was blood. The source is a woman aged 25 to 39 with Graves' hyperthyroidism. Both conserved end residues are part of each CDR3. Each record gives: J gene, clone size, V gene, D gene, CDR3 DNA, CDR3 protein. D genes are given only for firm matches. Clone size is shown for a subset of rows, as once, few, many or a class of expanded clone.

TRBJ1-4	NA	TRBV5-1	TRBD1	TGCGCCAGCAGCTTAGGGACAGTGGATGAAAAACTGTTTTTT	CASSLGTVDEKLFF
TRBJ2-3	few	TRBV20-1	TRBD2	TGCAGTGCTAAGGGACTAGCGGGAGGGTCGGATACGCAGTATTTT	CSAKGLAGGSDTQYF
TRBJ2-1	NA	TRBV6-1	TRBD1	TGTGCCAGCAGGAGACAGGGTTTAGGGGCATTGGAGCAGTTCTTC	CASRRQGLGALEQFF
TRBJ2-6	NA	TRBV19	TRBD1	TGTGCCAGCGCAGACAGGGGCGAACGTTCTGGGGCCAACGTCCTGACTTTC	CASADRGERSGANVLTF
TRBJ2-7	NA	TRBV28	TRBD1	TGTGCCAGCAGTTTAGGACAGGGGTTTAAAGAGCAGTACTTC	CASSLGQGFKEQYF
TRBJ2-3	many	TRBV7-2	TRBD2	TGTGCCAGCAGCTTAGGACTAGCGGGAGCTACGCAGTATTTT	CASSLGLAGATQYF
TRBJ1-1	many	TRBV7-9	TRBD1	TGTGCCAGCAGCTTCAGGACAGGGAACACTGAAGCTTTCTTT	CASSFRTGNTEAFF
TRBJ2-5	few	TRBV4-2	TRBD1	TGTGCCAGCAGCCAAGAAGGACAGGGGGCGGGAGAGACCCAGTACTTC	CASSQEGQGAGETQYF
TRBJ2-1	NA	TRBV5-1	NA	TGCGCCAGCCCCTTAGGACCCTACAATGAGCAGTTCTTC	CASPLGPYNEQFF
TRBJ1-4	NA	TRBV7-2	NA	TGTGCCAGCAGCTTACTGGGAGGTGAAAAACTGTTTTTT	CASSLLGGEKLFF
TRBJ2-7	many	TRBV2	NA	TGTGCCAGCAGTGATGAGCGTCAGGGCTTCCTCTACGAGCAGTACTTC	CASSDERQGFLYEQYF
TRBJ2-1	many	TRBV12-3/TRBV12-4	NA	TGTGCCAGCAGTCCGGACAAGGAGCAGTTCTTC	CASSPDKEQFF
TRBJ2-3	NA	TRBV3-1	TRBD2	TGTGCCAGCAGCCCAGGCACTAGCGGGTCTGGGACGCAGTGTTTT	CASSPGTSGSGTQCF
TRBJ2-5	few	TRBV11-1	TRBD2	TGTGCCAGCAGCTTAGCGCTAACTAGCGGGAGAGGAGAGACCCAGTACTTC	CASSLALTSGRGETQYF
TRBJ2-4	few	TRBV9	NA	TGTGCCAGCAGCGTAAATAGCGGAGGGTCGGCCAAAAACATTCAGTACTTC	CASSVNSGGSAKNIQYF
TRBJ1-4	few	TRBV6-1	TRBD1	TGTGCCAGCAGTGAACAACAGGGGACGAATGAAAAACTGTTTTTT	CASSEQQGTNEKLFF
TRBJ2-7	many	TRBV27	NA	TGTGCCAGCAGTTTAATCAGGGGTGGCGAGCAGTACTTC	CASSLIRGGEQYF
TRBJ1-1	once	TRBV20-1	NA	TGCAGTGCTAGAGATCTGGGGGGGGTGAACACTGAAGCTTTCTTT	CSARDLGGVNTEAFF
TRBJ1-6	NA	TRBV9	NA	TGTGCCAGCAGTTCGCCACGATCACCCCTCCACTTT	CASSSPRSPLHF
TRBJ2-2	few	TRBV29-1	NA	TGCAGCGTTGCCCCCACCGTCGGGGAGCTGTTTTTT	CSVAPTVGELFF
TRBJ2-4	NA	TRBV5-1	TRBD2	TGCGCCAGCAGCTCGGACGGACTAGCGGCTAAAAACATTCAGTACTTC	CASSSDGLAAKNIQYF
TRBJ2-1	many	TRBV12-3/TRBV12-4	NA	TGTGCCAGTCGACCAGCGAACTACAATGAGCAGTTCTTC	CASRPANYNEQFF
TRBJ1-3	few	TRBV9	NA	TGTGCCAGCAGCGCCGGGGACTCCGGAAACACCATATATTTT	CASSAGDSGNTIYF
TRBJ2-5	many	TRBV27	TRBD2	TGTGCCAGCTATGGAATAGCGGGAGCGGAGACCCAGTACTTC	CASYGIAGAETQYF
TRBJ2-7	few	TRBV28	TRBD1	TGTGCCAGCAGTCCGGCCACGGACAGGGGTTACGAGCAGTACTTC	CASSPATDRGYEQYF
TRBJ2-1	few	TRBV24-1	NA	TGTGCCACCAGGAGCCCGGGGACAAATGAGCAGTTCTTC	CATRSPGTNEQFF
TRBJ2-2	NA	TRBV20-1	NA	TGCAGTGCCCCGCGGGTGGACAGCTCGAACACCGGGGAGCTGTTTTTT	CSAPRVDSSNTGELFF
TRBJ2-1	many	TRBV3-1	TRBD1	TGTGCCAGCAGCCAGGCTCCCGGGACAGCCTACAATGAGCAGTTCTTC	CASSQAPGTAYNEQFF
TRBJ1-1	many	TRBV5-1	NA	TGCGCCAGCAGCGGAGACGGGACTGCAGGGACTGAAGCTTTCTTT	CASSGDGTAGTEAFF
TRBJ2-7	many	TRBV5-1	NA	TGCGCCAGCAGGGCCAGTCCGGGGCCAAACTCCTACGAGCAGTACTTC	CASRASPGPNSYEQYF
TRBJ1-3	few	TRBV30	NA	TGTGCCTGGGGGGGGTTATCTGGAAACACCATATATTTT	CAWGGLSGNTIYF
TRBJ2-1	many	TRBV7-3	NA	TGTGCCAGCAGCTTATATTCGGGAACCTCCTACAATGAGCAGTTCTTC	CASSLYSGTSYNEQFF
TRBJ2-3	few	TRBV19	TRBD2	TGTGCCAGTAGACGACTAGCGGGAGACACAGATACGCAGTATTTT	CASRRLAGDTDTQYF
TRBJ2-5	many	TRBV20-1	NA	TGCAGTGCTCCCCCCGGAGCGGACCAAGAGACCCAGTACTTC	CSAPPGADQETQYF
TRBJ2-1	few	TRBV4-1	TRBD2	TGCGCCAGCAGCCAGGGAGGAGGGACTAGCCGTAAAGAAAGCTCCTACAATGAGCAGTTCTTC	CASSQGGGTSRKESSYNEQFF
TRBJ2-1	many	TRBV11-2	TRBD2	TGTGCCAGCAGGAGGCTAGCGGGAGGGCCGAGTGAGCAGTTCTTC	CASRRLAGGPSEQFF
TRBJ1-1	NA	TRBV9	NA	TGTGCCAGCAGCGCCTCAGGGATAAACACTGAAGCTTTCTTT	CASSASGINTEAFF
TRBJ2-1	few	TRBV14	TRBD2	TGTGCCAGCAGCCCGCAGCGGGAGCGGTTGGATGAGCAGTTCTTC	CASSPQRERLDEQFF
TRBJ2-7	many	TRBV6-2/TRBV6-3	NA	TGTGCCAGCACCTTCCGGGACGGAGGACCCTACGAGCAGTACTTC	CASTFRDGGPYEQYF
TRBJ2-2	NA	TRBV7-7	TRBD1	TGTGCTAGCAGCCCAAGGACAGGGGACGGGGAGCTGTTTTTT	CASSPRTGDGELFF
TRBJ1-2	NA	TRBV28	NA	TGTGCCAGCAGTTTATGCCCCCGGGGTTTTCGCTGTGGCTACACCTTC	CASSLCPRGFRCGYTF
TRBJ2-2	NA	TRBV7-3	NA	TGTGCCAGCAGCTTAGGCAGGAGAAACACCGGGGAGCTGTTTTTT	CASSLGRRNTGELFF